This passage covers 27 T cell receptor beta chains from one sample sequenced in a study of blood T cells in healthy people across ages. Using a J-beta primer mix together with a sample-barcoded 5' primer, a second PCR was run for roughly 6 to 11 cycles. MiXCR, applied by TCRdb to the 5' RACE reads, yields one record per CDR3 protein. The profile covers hundreds of thousands of distinct CDR3 sequences, with around a quarter appearing a single time and 3% taken by the ten largest. This same sample was also part of a study on T cells of mothers and their children.

Sequenced input: blood. The receptor source for this set is a boy between 10 and 17 years old in good health.

The rearrangement joins TRBV20-1 to TRBJ2-1, with 9 bases lining up with TRBD2. The CDR3 covers 14 residues. CDR1 DFQATT and CDR2 SNEGSKA come from the germline V gene (reference sequence). With 7 bases clipped from V and 4 bases from J, the junction kept 8 bases outside the gene matches. CDR3 sequence: CSVGGGELYNEQFF. The CDR3 region has the DNA TGCAGTGTTGGCGGGGGGGAACTTTACAATGAGCAGTTCTTC.

This clonotype was detected a few times. Compared with germline, one end of the junction differs, possibly owing to a read error. The J gene is TRBJ2-7, the V gene TRBV29-1, with 9 bases fitting TRBD1. CDR1 SQVTM and CDR2 ANQGSEA come from the germline V gene. CDR3 size: 14 residues. The CDR3 here is CSASPGQGPYEQYF. CDR3 in DNA: TGCAGCGCATCTCCGGGACAGGGTCCCTACGAACAGTACTTC.

The V gene is TRBV5-1, the J gene TRBJ1-3, with D tentatively TRBD1 (5 bases). CDR1 is SGHRS and CDR2 is YFSETQ in the germline V gene. CDR3 length equals 17 residues. The germline V and J ends were trimmed by 3 bases and 4 bases, with 20 bases remaining between them. The CDR3 loop reads CASSYSPPSQGGNTIYF. DNA of the CDR3: TGCGCCAGCAGCTATTCCCCCCCCTCTCAGGGAGGAAACACCATATATTTT.

In its sample, this clonotype was seen many times. The chain employs TRBV5-1 and TRBJ1-4; a possible D gene is TRBD1 (6 bases). The CDR3 has 14 residues. Germline V lookup: CDR1 SGHRS, CDR2 YFSETQ. V shed 0 bases and J shed 5 bases, with 8 bases lying between them. CDR3 residues: CASSLGQANEKLFF. CDR3 DNA: TGCGCCAGCAGCTTGGGACAGGCGAATGAAAAACTGTTTTTT.

The chain recombines TRBV20-1 with TRBJ1-5, with unresolved D. The germline V gene encodes CDR1 DFQATT and CDR2 SNEGSKA (reference sequence). Trimming cost V 1 base and J 5 bases, with 9 bases left between them. CDR3 length equals 13 residues. For the CDR3, the DNA is TGCAGTGCTAGAGGCAGTACGTATCAGCCCCAGCATTTT. Residues: CSARGSTYQPQHF.

This clonotype has only a few counts. The chain joins TRBV4-2 to TRBJ2-5, with 9 bases aligning to TRBD2. Looked up from germline, CDR1 is LGHNA and CDR2 is YNFKEQ. There are 14 residues in the CDR3. The V gene end was trimmed by 4 bases and the J gene end by 5 bases; junction bases not matched to a gene: 5. CDR3 DNA sequence: TGTGCCAGCAGCCGTAGACTAGCGGAGGAGACCCAGTACTTC. Its translation: CASSRRLAEETQYF.

In its sample, this clonotype was seen many times. This rearrangement joins TRBV12-3 or TRBV12-4 to TRBJ2-6, with a tentative D call TRBD1 (5 bases). CDR3 length equals 16 residues. V was trimmed by 0 bases and J by 1 base, leaving 7 bases between them. The CDR3 nucleotides are TGTGCCAGCAGTTTAGCCCCAGGGTCTGGGGCCAACGTCCTGACTTTC. As protein: CASSLAPGSGANVLTF.

The chain has TRBV6-5 and TRBJ2-5; perhaps TRBD2 as D (6 bases). In germline, CDR1 is MNHEY, CDR2 SVGAGI. This CDR3 comprises 17 residues. V lost 2 bases, J lost 1 base, and 17 bases lay in between. The CDR3 DNA reads as TGTGCCAGCAGTTACGGAGGGCCCGCGCTGACCCAAGAGACCCAGTACTTC. It is translated as CASSYGGPALTQETQYF.

The chain joins TRBV4-1 to TRBJ2-4, with 7 bases fitting TRBD2. The germline gives CDR1 MGHRA, CDR2 YSYEKL. The CDR3 has 16 amino acids. V shed 3 bases and J 0 bases; nucleotides not matched to a gene: 5. The DNA for the CDR3 is TGCGCCAGCAGCCACCTAGCGGAACTAGCCAAAAACATTCAGTACTTC. It translates to CASSHLAELAKNIQYF.

This clonotype was detected a few times. The V call is TRBV12-3 or TRBV12-4, the J call TRBJ2-1, with D maybe TRBD2 (7 bases). The germline V and J ends were trimmed by 0 bases and 4 bases, with 13 bases remaining between them. CDR3 size: 16 residues. The chain's CDR3 is CASSLAPGGLYNEQFF. DNA of the CDR3: TGTGCCAGCAGTTTAGCGCCCGGGGGGCTGTACAATGAGCAGTTCTTC.

The rearrangement links TRBV7-6 to TRBJ2-4, with D uncertain. The V gene's germline CDR1 is SGHVS and CDR2 FNYEAQ. V lost 1 base and J 2 bases, leaving 15 bases between the germline ends. The CDR3 extends over 17 amino acids. CDR3 loop: CASSLDLRNLTKNIQYF. The CDR3 DNA reads TGTGCCAGCAGCTTAGACCTTCGCAACCTCACCAAAAACATTCAGTACTTC.

The rearrangement links TRBV9 to TRBJ1-4; D not certain. Trimming took off 0 bases at V and 0 bases at J, with 3 bases between the two ends. This CDR3 spans 14 amino acids. Germline V CDR1 and CDR2: SGDLS, YYNGEE. The CDR3 DNA follows: TGTGCCAGCAGCGTAGGTTCAACTAATGAAAAACTGTTTTTT. This gives the protein CASSVGSTNEKLFF.

The sample holds a few counts of this clonotype. The rearrangement uses TRBV29-1 and TRBJ2-6; D remains ambiguous. The V and J ends lost 4 bases and 3 bases respectively, with 10 bases between them. Germline CDR1 reads SQVTM; CDR2 reads ANQGSEA. The CDR3 covers 14 residues. The CDR3 region is CSVGRRGGANVLTF. As DNA, the CDR3 is TGCAGCGTTGGTCGTCGCGGTGGGGCCAACGTCCTGACTTTC.

This chain links TRBV6-6 with TRBJ1-6; 9 nucleotides match TRBD1. Germline-derived CDR1 and CDR2 are MNHNY and SVGAGI (reference sequence). Germline trimming cut 6 bases from V and 10 bases from J; bases unmatched to any gene: 13. The CDR3 length is 16 residues. For the CDR3, the DNA is TGTGCCAGCAGCACCCCGGACAGGGGTTTATGGTCACCCCTCCACTTT. It codes for CASSTPDRGLWSPLHF.

The chain uses TRBV5-6 and TRBJ2-7; D not resolved. This CDR3 has 13 amino acids. CDR1 is SGHDT, CDR2 YYEEEE, per germline. Trimming cost V 2 bases and J 3 bases, with 9 bases left between them. The CDR3 DNA sequence: TGTGCCAGCAGCTTAGTCGGAGTCTACGAGCAGTACTTC. Translated, it gives CASSLVGVYEQYF.

The chain employs TRBV3-1 and TRBJ2-3; no reliable D call. Trimming took 0 bases from V and 2 from J, leaving 12 bases between them. In germline, CDR1 is LGHDT, CDR2 YNNKEL (reference sequence). The CDR3 totals 16 residues. As DNA, the CDR3 is TGTGCCAGCAGCCAAGAACGGGCCCCTTACACAGATACGCAGTATTTT. Translating gives CASSQERAPYTDTQYF.

The chain joins TRBV4-3 to TRBJ2-7; 8 bases agree with TRBD2. Trimming took 0 bases from V and 7 from J; bases not matched to a gene: 14. Per the germline V gene, CDR1 is LGHNA and CDR2 is YSLEER. CDR3 length: 17 amino acids. This CDR3 is CASSQDYIRLAGYEQYF. As DNA, the CDR3 is TGCGCCAGCAGCCAAGATTATATCCGGCTAGCGGGTTATGAGCAGTACTTC.

This clonotype was seen a handful of times. The chain has TRBV27 and TRBJ2-5; 7 bases fit TRBD2. Germline-derived CDR1 and CDR2 are MNHEY and SMNVEV (reference sequence). The CDR3 has 15 amino acids. V trimming: 2 bases; J trimming: 1 base; junction bases outside the gene matches: 4. CDR3 protein: CASSLGAGAQETQYF. CDR3 coding DNA: TGTGCCAGCAGTTTAGGTGCGGGAGCCCAAGAGACCCAGTACTTC.

The chain is built from TRBV4-2 and TRBJ2-5; 9 positions match TRBD2. CDR3 length: 15 amino acids. CDR1 and CDR2 from the germline V gene are LGHNA and YNFKEQ. V lost 4 bases, J lost 4 bases, and 7 bases stayed unmatched. This CDR3 is CASSPTRGGRETQYF. CDR3 sequence (DNA): TGTGCCAGCAGCCCCACGCGGGGGGGCAGAGAGACCCAGTACTTC.

In its sample, this clonotype was seen many times. The rearrangement links TRBV2 to TRBJ1-2; 8 bases match TRBD1. CDR1 is SNHLY and CDR2 is FYNNEI in the germline V gene. The CDR3 totals 14 residues. The ends lost 6 bases at V and 0 bases at J; junction bases unmatched: 3. The CDR3 DNA sequence: TGTGCCAGCAGGGAACAGGGGGCTAACTATGGCTACACCTTC. As protein: CASREQGANYGYTF.

About this clonotype: Since a much larger clone is just one base distant, this may be a read error. The rearrangement uses TRBV29-1 and TRBJ2-5, with D hard to call. V dropped 3 bases and J dropped 2 bases, with 10 bases sitting between them. The CDR3 covers 13 residues. CDR1 is SQVTM, CDR2 ANQGSEA, per germline. The CDR3 reads CSVEYLDQETQYF. CDR3 DNA sequence: TGCAGCGTTGAGTATCTGGATCAAGAGACCCAGTACTTC.

This clonotype was seen a single time. V usage is TRBV3-1 and J usage is TRBJ2-7, with TRBD1 matching 7 bases. V was clipped by 2 bases and J by 2 bases; unmatched bases: 9. The CDR3 contains 16 residues. Germline-derived CDR1 and CDR2 are LGHDT and YNNKEL (reference sequence). The CDR3 coding sequence is TGTGCCAGCAGCCAACGACGCAGGGGGAGAGCCTACGAGCAGTACTTC. Translated: CASSQRRRGRAYEQYF.

The chain joins TRBV9 to TRBJ2-3, with 7 bases identical to TRBD2. This CDR3 is 17 amino acids long. V dropped 3 bases and J dropped 1; count of bases not matched to a gene: 11. CDR1 and CDR2 (germline): SGDLS, YYNGEE. The CDR3 sequence: CASSGNPAGDGTDTQYF. The CDR3 coding sequence is TGTGCCAGCAGCGGAAACCCGGCGGGGGATGGCACAGATACGCAGTATTTT. The full variable domain, rest sourced from reference TRBV9 and TRBJ2-3, is DSGVTQTPKHLITATGQRVTLRCSPRSGDLSVYWYQQSLDQGLQFLIQYYNGEERAKGNILERFSAQQFPDLHSELNLSSLELGDSALYFCASSGNPAGDGTDTQYFGPGTRLTVL.

This clonotype has a handful of counts. One junction end disagrees with the germline gene, perhaps due to a read error. This sequence joins TRBV24-1 and TRBJ2-3; 12 nucleotides line up with TRBD1. CDR3 length: 16 amino acids. The germline CDR1 and CDR2 sequences are KGHDR and SFDVKD. The CDR3 protein is CVTSDSGQGATDTQYF. The DNA for the CDR3 is TGTGTCACCAGTGACTCGGGACAGGGGGCAACAGATACGCAGTATTTT.

This clonotype was observed a handful of times. The V gene is TRBV11-2, the J gene TRBJ2-1; possibly TRBD1 or TRBD2 for D (5 bases each). The CDR3 totals 18 residues. V lost 1 base, J lost 6 bases, and 22 bases lay in between. The germline gives CDR1 SGHAT, CDR2 FQNNGV. In nucleotides, the CDR3 is TGTGCCAGCAGCTTAGGGGGGATTATCCGGGACGGTACCAATGAGCAGTTCTTC. Residues: CASSLGGIIRDGTNEQFF.

The rearrangement joins TRBV2 to TRBJ1-2, with TRBD1 as a possible D gene (5 bases). The V gene lost 6 bases and the J gene lost 4 bases, with 9 bases spanning the gap. CDR1 and CDR2 from the germline V gene are SNHLY and FYNNEI. CDR3 length: 12 residues. The CDR3 coding sequence is TGTGCCAGCAGCCCAGGGATCTATGGCTACACCTTC. It yields the protein CASSPGIYGYTF.

The chain couples TRBV20-1 to TRBJ2-4; D is undetermined. The V gene lost 4 bases and the J gene lost 0 bases, with 7 bases spanning the gap. The CDR3 covers 13 residues. The germline V gene has CDR1 DFQATT and CDR2 SNEGSKA (reference sequence). The CDR3 sequence is CSAKSLAKNIQYF. CDR3 in DNA: TGCAGTGCTAAGTCATTAGCCAAAAACATTCAGTACTTC.